Listed here are 32 T cell receptor beta chains from one sample, sequenced in a study of blood T cells in healthy people across ages. A second PCR, run for roughly 6 to 11 cycles, used a sample-barcoded 5' primer plus a J-beta primer mix. Via MiXCR, TCRdb re-called the 5' RACE reads, giving one row per CDR3 protein. The sample includes roughly 1.5 million distinct CDR3 sequences, 35% to 45% of them seen just once. The material sequenced was blood. All receptors come from a woman under 30 in good health.

This clonotype was detected only a few times. The chain combines TRBV11-1 with TRBJ1-1; possible D gene TRBD1, 5 bases. The CDR3 contains 13 residues. CDR1 and CDR2 from the germline V gene are SGHAT and FQDESV (reference sequence). Trimming left V 2 bases short and J 5 bases short, with 9 bases between. The CDR3 bases are TGTGCCAGCAGCTTACTGGGACCTACTGAAGCTTTCTTT. Translating gives CASSLLGPTEAFF.

This clonotype turned up a few times. The rearrangement joins TRBV20-1 to TRBJ1-5, with a weak D call TRBD1 (6 bases). This CDR3 contains 15 residues. Germline-derived CDR1 and CDR2 are DFQATT and SNEGSKA (reference sequence). Trimming left V 5 bases short and J 0 bases short, with 14 bases between. The CDR3 DNA sequence: TGCAGTGCTGGCACCGGGACACATAGCAATCAGCCCCAGCATTTT. This translates into CSAGTGTHSNQPQHF.

This clonotype was detected a few times. The chain uses TRBV5-1 and TRBJ1-2; TRBD1 is a possible D gene (5 bases). CDR3 size: 18 residues. Germline V gene sequence: CDR1 SGHRS, CDR2 YFSETQ. V gave up 0 bases and J gave up 0 bases, with 18 bases separating them. CDR3 DNA sequence: TGCGCCAGCAGCTTGGCGTCCGCCGCGGGGGAAGCTAACTATGGCTACACCTTC. Translating gives CASSLASAAGEANYGYTF.

There are a few counts of this clonotype. The rearrangement uses TRBV7-3 and TRBJ1-1; 12 bases map to TRBD1. The germline gives CDR1 SGHTA, CDR2 FQGTGA. The CDR3 spans 16 residues. The V segment lost 1 base and the J segment 2 bases; nucleotides outside the gene matches: 2. CDR3 in amino acids: CASSLIGTGGNTEAFF. CDR3 DNA: TGTGCCAGCAGCTTAATAGGGACAGGGGGCAACACTGAAGCTTTCTTT.

The rearrangement uses TRBV12-3 or TRBV12-4 and TRBJ2-1, with TRBD2 matching over 8 bases. The J call may be incorrect, as the DNA end agrees better with TRBJ2-7. This CDR3 has 17 amino acids. The CDR3 loop is CASSSETSGNTYNEQYF. The CDR3 region has the DNA TGTGCCAGCAGTTCCGAAACTAGCGGCAACACCTACAATGAGCAGTACTTC.

This clonotype was seen a handful of times. The chain carries TRBV13 and TRBJ2-5; maybe TRBD2 (6 bases). V shed 5 bases and J shed 3 bases, with 16 bases lying between them. This CDR3 region has 15 residues. The germline gives CDR1 PRHDT, CDR2 FYEKMQ (reference sequence). CDR3 residues: CASSPRWRVEETQYF. The CDR3 DNA reads as TGTGCCAGCAGCCCCAGGTGGAGGGTTGAAGAGACCCAGTACTTC.

CDR3 bases: TGTGCCAGCAGTTTATCGATGGTGCAGAACTATGGCTACACCTTC. Its translation: CASSLSMVQNYGYTF. The chain couples TRBV27 to TRBJ1-2; unclear D gene. With 0 bases removed from V and 2 bases from J, the gap between germline ends came to 10 bases. The CDR3 is 15 residues long. Germline V gene lookup returns CDR1 MNHEY and CDR2 SMNVEV (reference sequence).

The J gene is TRBJ2-7, the V gene TRBV6-2 or TRBV6-3, with a possible D match to TRBD1 (5 bases). CDR3 length: 16 amino acids. Germline V gene sequence: CDR1 MNHEY, CDR2 SVGEGT. Trimming shortened V by 2 bases and J by 3 bases, and 17 bases separated the two germline ends. The CDR3 loop reads CASSYGQDSSRYEQYF. The DNA of the CDR3 is TGTGCCAGCAGTTACGGACAAGACTCCTCCCGCTACGAGCAGTACTTC.

This chain links TRBV30 with TRBJ2-1; D is ambiguous. Germline values: CDR1 GTSNPN, CDR2 SVGIG (reference sequence). The CDR3 consists of 13 residues. Trimming left V 3 bases short and J 6 bases short, with 12 bases between. CDR3 bases: TGTGCCTGGAGAGCCAACGGCGGCAATGAGCAGTTCTTC. Translation gives CAWRANGGNEQFF.

V gene TRBV10-3 combines with J gene TRBJ2-1; 9 bases fit TRBD1. With 2 bases clipped from V and 11 bases from J, the junction kept 7 bases outside the gene matches. The CDR3 is 14 residues long. Germline V CDR1 and CDR2: ENHRY, SYGVKD. CDR3 coding DNA: TGTGCCATCAGTGAGAACGAGACAGGGGGTAAGCAGTTCTTC. It translates to CAISENETGGKQFF.

This clonotype was observed a single time. V usage is TRBV20-1 and J usage is TRBJ1-4; D is undetermined. V dropped 8 bases and J dropped 0 bases, with 10 bases sitting between them. CDR3 length: 13 residues. The germline V gene encodes CDR1 DFQATT and CDR2 SNEGSKA (reference sequence). Written as DNA, the CDR3 is TGCAGTCCCGGGAGCGCAACTAATGAAAAACTGTTTTTT. It yields the protein CSPGSATNEKLFF.

This clonotype was observed a few times. The genes are TRBV29-1 and TRBJ2-4; D perhaps matches TRBD1 (6 bases). The V gene lost 7 bases and the J gene lost 3 bases, with 13 bases spanning the gap. The CDR3 has 13 residues. Germline CDR1 is SQVTM and CDR2 is ANQGSEA. CDR3 protein: CSAHLTGKNIQYF. CDR3 nucleotide sequence: TGCAGCGCTCACCTGACAGGCAAAAACATTCAGTACTTC.

The J gene is TRBJ2-1, the V gene TRBV7-9; 8 nucleotides agree with TRBD2. The V and J ends lost 8 bases and 4 bases, in that order; junction bases with no gene match: 7. There are 14 residues in the CDR3. Germline V gives CDR1 SEHNR, CDR2 FQNEAQ (reference sequence). CDR3: CASSGIAGYNEQFF. The CDR3 DNA sequence: TGTGCCAGCTCGGGGATAGCGGGATACAATGAGCAGTTCTTC.

This clonotype was detected once. A read error may produce the germline difference seen at one junction end. The chain links TRBV7-6 to TRBJ1-1; D not certain. CDR1 and CDR2 (germline): SGHVS, FNYEAQ. This CDR3 has 13 amino acids. CDR3 sequence reads: CTSSSTVNTEAFF. The CDR3 DNA follows: TGTACCAGCAGCTCGACGGTGAACACTGAAGCTTTCTTT.

This clonotype was found a few times. V and J are TRBV14 and TRBJ2-1, with 7 bases identical to TRBD1. This CDR3 has 16 amino acids. Per germline, CDR1 SGHDN and CDR2 FVKESK. Losses at the gene ends were 0 bases for V and 5 bases for J; bases not matched to a gene: 7. The CDR3 spells CASSQDLGTVNNEQFF. The CDR3 nucleotides are TGTGCCAGCAGCCAAGATCTAGGGACAGTCAACAATGAGCAGTTCTTC.

J is TRBJ1-5 and V is TRBV20-1; D is unresolved. Trimming left V 0 bases short and J 2 bases short, with 14 bases between. Per the germline V gene, CDR1 is DFQATT and CDR2 is SNEGSKA (reference sequence). This CDR3 comprises 16 residues. This CDR3 is CSARETTLRGNQPQHF. CDR3 in DNA: TGCAGTGCTAGAGAGACAACCCTTAGGGGCAATCAGCCCCAGCATTTT.

Details on this clonotype: This clone may be a read error of a much larger clone one base away. The rearrangement uses TRBV12-3 or TRBV12-4 and TRBJ2-7; D is possibly TRBD1 (6 bases). Trimming pared 6 bases from V and 5 bases from J, leaving 8 bases between. The CDR3 runs to 11 residues. The CDR3: CASSRQDEQYF. Here the CDR3 DNA reads TGTGCCAGCAGCCGACAGGACGAGCAGTACTTC.

V is TRBV2 and J is TRBJ2-2; D remains ambiguous. This CDR3 has 13 residues. V was cut by 4 bases and J by 3 bases, with 6 bases left in between. The germline V gene encodes CDR1 SNHLY and CDR2 FYNNEI. CDR3 in DNA: TGTGCCAGCAGTGCTGAGGACACCGGGGAGCTGTTTTTT. Protein sequence: CASSAEDTGELFF. The variable domain in full, completed from reference TRBV2 and TRBJ2-2, reads EPEVTQTPSHQVTQMGQEVILRCVPISNHLYFYWYRQILGQKVEFLVSFYNNEISEKSEIFDDQFSVERPDGSNFTLKIRSTKLEDSAMYFCASSAEDTGELFFGEGSRLTVL.

J is TRBJ1-2 and V is TRBV4-1; perhaps TRBD1 as D (6 bases). Germline V lookup: CDR1 MGHRA, CDR2 YSYEKL. Trimming took off 3 bases at V and 5 bases at J, with 19 bases between the two ends. This CDR3 region has 16 residues. The CDR3 DNA reads as TGCGCCAGCAGCCAGGATATGGGGGGGCCACCTTATGGCTACACCTTC. Amino acid sequence: CASSQDMGGPPYGYTF.

This clonotype was seen more than once but under ten times. The chain employs TRBV12-3 or TRBV12-4 and TRBJ2-5, with D possibly TRBD2 on 5 matching bases. The CDR3 is 16 residues long. The V end was cut by 5 bases, the J end by 2 bases, with 18 bases between. CDR3 region: CASSGAWVERQETQYF. In nucleotides, the CDR3 is TGTGCCAGCAGTGGAGCCTGGGTGGAGCGGCAAGAGACCCAGTACTTC.

This clonotype was seen a few times. The chain couples TRBV20-1 to TRBJ2-3, with TRBD2 identical over 8 bases. The CDR3 loop spans 15 amino acids. The trim removed 6 bases at V and 4 bases at J, leaving 12 bases unmatched. Germline V CDR1 and CDR2: DFQATT, SNEGSKA (reference sequence). CDR3 protein: CSADKAGELADTQYF. The CDR3 DNA is TGCAGTGCGGATAAAGCGGGGGAGTTGGCAGATACGCAGTATTTT.

The chain couples TRBV4-2 to TRBJ2-7, with D uncertain. Trimming stripped 0 bases from V and 2 bases from J, with 11 bases between. This CDR3 contains 15 residues. Per germline, CDR1 LGHNA and CDR2 YNFKEQ. The CDR3 sequence: CASSQEKLSAYEQYF. CDR3 coding DNA: TGTGCCAGCAGCCAAGAGAAGTTAAGCGCCTACGAGCAGTACTTC.

V usage is TRBV29-1 and J usage is TRBJ1-4; D is ambiguous. The CDR3 contains 11 residues. V lost 7 bases and J lost 4, with 7 bases in between. Per the germline V gene, CDR1 is SQVTM and CDR2 is ANQGSEA. The CDR3 is CSGTYNEKLFF. In nucleotides, the CDR3 is TGCAGCGGCACTTATAATGAAAAACTGTTTTTT.

V and J are TRBV9 and TRBJ1-1, with D uncertain. CDR3 size: 14 residues. Germline lookup yields CDR1 SGDLS and CDR2 YYNGEE. The V end lost 0 bases, the J end lost 8 bases, and 14 bases lay between the germline ends. CDR3 amino acids: CASSVAGVSGEAFF. CDR3 sequence (DNA): TGTGCCAGCAGCGTAGCGGGTGTGTCTGGGGAAGCTTTCTTT.

This clonotype has just one count. The chain links TRBV28 to TRBJ2-5; 11 bases align to TRBD2. This CDR3 spans 15 amino acids. Germline trimming cut 4 bases from V and 9 bases from J; bases unmatched to any gene: 10. CDR1 and CDR2 (germline): MDHEN, SYDVKM. Written as DNA, the CDR3 is TGTGCCAGCAGTTATTCCGGGACTAGCGGCGAGTCCCAGTACTTC. Translated, it gives CASSYSGTSGESQYF.

The gene calls are TRBV19 and TRBJ1-1; D call uncertain. V lost 11 bases, J lost 0 bases, and 13 bases lay in between. CDR1 is LNHDA and CDR2 is SQIVND in the germline V gene (reference sequence). The length of the CDR3 is 13 residues. The CDR3 reads CAGTMAVNTEAFF. The CDR3 bases are TGTGCCGGTACCATGGCGGTGAACACTGAAGCTTTCTTT.

This clonotype showed up just a few times. The rearrangement uses TRBV5-5 and TRBJ2-2, with D unresolved. The CDR3 spans 14 residues. Trimming took off 1 base at V and 6 bases at J, with 10 bases between the two ends. In germline, CDR1 is SGHKS, CDR2 YYEKEE (reference sequence). The CDR3 DNA reads TGTGCCAGCAGCTTGTTAGGGTCTTCCGGGGAGCTGTTTTTT. It yields the protein CASSLLGSSGELFF.

The V and J genes are TRBV4-3 and TRBJ2-1; possibly TRBD1 for D (5 bases). V lost 0 bases, J lost 10 bases, and 22 bases lay in between. The length of the CDR3 is 17 residues. The V gene's germline CDR1 is LGHNA and CDR2 YSLEER. The CDR3 DNA follows: TGCGCCAGCAGCCAAGATCGAGGCAGGGCCTCCCCCTACGAGCAGTTCTTC. It is translated as CASSQDRGRASPYEQFF.

This clonotype occurred a few times. The genes are TRBV4-3 and TRBJ2-5; D remains unclear. Germline V gene data show CDR1 as LGHNA and CDR2 as YSLEER. Deletions cut 0 bases from V and 7 bases from J, with 12 bases between. The CDR3 runs to 14 residues. In DNA form, the CDR3 reads TGCGCCAGCAGCCAAGATTGGACGGCAGGGACCCAGTACTTC. Its translation: CASSQDWTAGTQYF.

The chain is built from TRBV20-1 and TRBJ2-5, with 11 bases fitting TRBD2. The CDR3 extends over 16 amino acids. CDR1 and CDR2 (germline): DFQATT, SNEGSKA (reference sequence). V lost 4 bases, J lost 2 bases, and 9 bases stayed unmatched. The CDR3 spells CSANPIAGGSQETQYF. CDR3 nucleotide sequence: TGCAGTGCTAATCCTATAGCGGGAGGGTCGCAAGAGACCCAGTACTTC.

The rearrangement uses TRBV5-1 and TRBJ2-3, with D possibly TRBD2 on 6 matching bases. Germline CDR1 and CDR2: SGHRS and YFSETQ. Trimming removed 4 bases from V and 3 bases from J, with 12 bases in between. The CDR3 spans 14 residues. CDR3 nucleotide sequence: TGCGCCAGCAGCCCGGCCAGCGGGACAGATACGCAGTATTTT. Protein product: CASSPASGTDTQYF.

This clonotype appeared a few times. The chain carries TRBV11-3 and TRBJ2-7; 10 bases line up with TRBD2. Per the germline V gene, CDR1 is SGHNT and CDR2 is YENEEA. Trimming took 6 bases from V and 7 from J; bases not matched to a gene: 9. The CDR3 covers 14 residues. Here the CDR3 reads CASRRTSGDNEQYF. The CDR3 coding sequence is TGTGCCAGCAGGAGGACTAGCGGAGACAATGAGCAGTACTTC.